This T cell receptor (beta chain) was sequenced for a study of CD8 T cells in ankylosing spondylitis. TCRdb reanalysed the 5' RACE reads using MiXCR and keeps one entry per CDR3 protein. The data hold under 150,000 distinct CDR3 sequences, with around 13% observed a single time. Study observations and caveats: About 8 highly homologous variants made up a TCR beta motif, and this motif appeared characteristic of ankylosing spondylitis blood.

Trimming cost V 2 bases and J 6 bases, with 17 bases left between them. Germline loops: CDR1 DFQATT, CDR2 SNEGSKA (reference sequence). There are 15 residues in the CDR3. As concerns this clonotype: The antigen remains unidentified.

The TCR originated in a female donor with ankylosing spondylitis or in good health (not recorded which). This sequence joins TRBV20-1 and TRBJ2-1, with a tentative D call TRBD2 (5 bases). The sequencing input was blood, either unsorted or a sorted T cell fraction (not recorded which). Here the CDR3 reads CSARQVPGYGNEQFF. The CDR3 coding sequence is TGCAGTGCTAGACAGGTTCCGGGATACGGCAATGAGCAGTTCTTC.